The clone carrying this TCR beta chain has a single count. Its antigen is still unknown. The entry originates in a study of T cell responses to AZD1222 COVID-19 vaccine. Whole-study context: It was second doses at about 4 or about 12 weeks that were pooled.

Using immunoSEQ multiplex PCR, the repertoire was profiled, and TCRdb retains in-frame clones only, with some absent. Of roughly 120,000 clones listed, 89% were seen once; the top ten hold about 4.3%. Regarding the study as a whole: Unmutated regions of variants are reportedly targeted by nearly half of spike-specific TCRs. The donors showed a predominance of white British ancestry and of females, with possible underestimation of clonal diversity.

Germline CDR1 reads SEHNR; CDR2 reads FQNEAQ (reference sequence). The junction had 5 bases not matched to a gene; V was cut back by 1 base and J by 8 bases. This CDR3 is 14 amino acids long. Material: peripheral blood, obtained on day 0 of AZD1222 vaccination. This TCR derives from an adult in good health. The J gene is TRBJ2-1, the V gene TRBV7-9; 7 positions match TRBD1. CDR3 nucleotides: TGTGCCAGCAGCTTAGGGTCTGACAGGGATGAGCAGTTCTTC. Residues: CASSLGSDRDEQFF.